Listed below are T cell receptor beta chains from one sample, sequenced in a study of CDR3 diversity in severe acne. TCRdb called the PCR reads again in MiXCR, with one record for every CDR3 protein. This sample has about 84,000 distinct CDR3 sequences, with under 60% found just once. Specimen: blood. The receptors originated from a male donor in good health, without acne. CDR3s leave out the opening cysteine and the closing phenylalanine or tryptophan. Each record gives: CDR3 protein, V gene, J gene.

ASGDTPYEQY	TRBV19	TRBJ2-7
ATSDPGTGSYEQY	TRBV24-1	TRBJ2-7
ASSYSAGTGGEQY	TRBV6-6	TRBJ2-7
ASGPLPGEQY	TRBV12-5	TRBJ2-7
ASSLSPLAGGFNEQF	TRBV7-3	TRBJ2-1
AISIQGHYGYT	TRBV10-3	TRBJ1-2
ATSRHSWAGTYEQY	TRBV15	TRBJ2-7
ASSIRDSNQPQH	TRBV19	TRBJ1-5
SVDVAEAF	TRBV20-1	TRBJ1-1
ASRGGEGTEAF	TRBV19	TRBJ1-1
ASSQAGQGAYNEQF	TRBV4-2	TRBJ2-1
ASRTYGAGGYTGELF	TRBV19	TRBJ2-2
ATSDQRQGRVQETQY	TRBV24-1	TRBJ2-5
ASTSRTGSNQQF	TRBV19	TRBJ2-1
SASAGTGMSSNQPQH	TRBV20-1	TRBJ1-5
ASSLTWDPNQPQH	TRBV6-5	TRBJ1-5
ASSAGQGPHQPQH	TRBV9	TRBJ1-5
ASTPTGSVAEQPQH	TRBV10-2	TRBJ1-5
ASLRRGLAYEQY	TRBV13	TRBJ2-7
ASRCTEEVPGGYYEQY	TRBV28	TRBJ2-7
ASSESAVGGYGYT	TRBV2	TRBJ1-2
ATSEARQQGIYEQY	TRBV24-1	TRBJ2-7
ASSLALRPSSGNTIY	TRBV7-9	TRBJ1-3
ASSQDVGDLGANVLT	TRBV6-2/TRBV6-3	TRBJ2-6
ATSESGQPSPEAF	TRBV24-1	TRBJ1-1
ASSDNRGAANSPLH	TRBV9	TRBJ1-6
ASRIAGISYNEQF	TRBV4-1	TRBJ2-1
ASSNGLAGSYEQY	TRBV6-5	TRBJ2-7
ATAGNYGYT	TRBV24-1	TRBJ1-2
ASISGTGRYYGYT	TRBV6-1	TRBJ1-2
SATRGTGNNQPQH	TRBV20-1	TRBJ1-5
ASSVDGLADEQF	TRBV9	TRBJ2-1
ATSERLAGEVGEQF	TRBV24-1	TRBJ2-1
ATSDSQTSGRTDTQY	TRBV24-1	TRBJ2-3
ASSISTGPTEAF	TRBV19	TRBJ1-1
ASSSYLSSYEQY	TRBV7-9	TRBJ2-7
ASTLETGVELYGYT	TRBV12-3/TRBV12-4	TRBJ1-2
ASSPGRGTEAF	TRBV7-8	TRBJ1-1
ASSPEGGNNSPLH	TRBV9	TRBJ1-6
ASSRDRGYEQY	TRBV2	TRBJ2-7
ASSVETGGYGYT	TRBV9	TRBJ1-2
ASSEGGAPPCSYEQY	TRBV10-2	TRBJ2-7
ASSLGQGGLDGYT	TRBV28	TRBJ1-2
ASSLLSTNEKLF	TRBV5-1	TRBJ1-4
ASSLSLAGLTDTQY	TRBV7-8	TRBJ2-3
ASSVAGTAYYGYT	TRBV9	TRBJ1-2
ASSDRGSYEQY	TRBV6-6	TRBJ2-7
SARDRGASGSNEQF	TRBV20-1	TRBJ2-1
ASSSTDSGNTIY	TRBV6-5	TRBJ1-3
TVGRGTEAF	TRBV7-9	TRBJ1-1
ASSQGSDPSREAF	TRBV3-1	TRBJ1-1
ASSPRGSNQPQY	TRBV10-2	TRBJ2-5
ATFYSIVLAEGRGTQY	TRBV24-1	TRBJ2-3
SVRQYSGNTVY	TRBV20-1	TRBJ1-3
AWSRLAGDLGQF	TRBV30	TRBJ2-1